This TCR beta chain was obtained from a study of blood T cell repertoires in COVID-19. TCRdb's table, derived via immunoSEQ multiplex PCR, lists solely in-frame clones and lacks some. The sample gives around 120,000 clones, around nine tenths of which show up once; less than 2% is in the top ten. From germline, CDR1 is LNHDA and CDR2 SQIVND (reference sequence). V gave up 6 bases and J gave up 6 bases, with 10 bases separating them. The CDR3 covers 12 residues. The rearrangement links TRBV19 to TRBJ2-3, with a possible D match to TRBD2 (5 bases). This TCR was recovered from a human donor with active COVID-19. The donor label of this sample is uncertain. Sequences were obtained from peripheral blood. The CDR3 coding sequence is TGTGCCAGTAGCACCACGGGGGATACGCAGTATTTT. Its protein is CASSTTGDTQYF.